Each of the 30 T cell receptor beta chains below was sequenced from the same sample in a study of T cell changes during pregnancy in multiple sclerosis. Assay used: immunoSEQ multiplex PCR; TCRdb lists only in-frame clones, some missing. The table includes some 99,000 clones, 85% to 95% detected once. The sequences come from peripheral blood, collected after pregnancy. Source of these receptors: a female donor with multiple sclerosis, enrolled in a pregnancy study.

The chain combines TRBV27 with TRBJ2-1, with 13 bases that match TRBD2. This CDR3 has 18 amino acids. Germline loops: CDR1 MNHEY, CDR2 SMNVEV (reference sequence). V shed 4 bases, J shed 0 bases, and the junction held 6 bases outside the gene matches. The CDR3 is CASSWGTSGTSSYNEQFF. The CDR3 coding sequence is TGTGCCAGCAGTTGGGGGACTAGCGGGACTAGCTCCTACAATGAGCAGTTCTTC.

The chain couples TRBV19 to TRBJ1-1; 7 bases are a match to TRBD1. J gave up 1 base and V 8 bases, and 1 base lay outside the gene matches. This CDR3 has 12 amino acids. Germline loops: CDR1 LNHDA, CDR2 SQIVND (reference sequence). The CDR3 region has the DNA TGTGCCAGTCGGACAGGGAACACTGAAGCTTTCTTT. Translating it yields CASRTGNTEAFF.

The rearrangement uses TRBV5-1 and TRBJ2-1, with D unclear. This CDR3 region has 17 residues. The V and J ends lost 4 bases and 1 base respectively, with 18 bases between them. Germline V lookup: CDR1 SGHRS, CDR2 YFSETQ. The CDR3 here is CASSTDDTHLSYNEQFF. CDR3 nucleotides: TGCGCCAGCAGCACCGACGACACCCACCTTTCCTACAATGAGCAGTTCTTC.

This rearrangement joins TRBV5-8 to TRBJ1-3, with a tentative D call TRBD1 (6 bases). The CDR3 is 15 residues long. Germline CDR1 and CDR2: SGHTS and YDEGEE. The V gene lost 6 bases and the J gene lost 0 bases, with 13 bases spanning the gap. CDR3 loop: CASTPGHSSGNTIYF. The CDR3, as DNA: TGTGCCAGCACCCCGGGACACAGCTCTGGAAACACCATATATTTT.

CDR3 residues: CASSFSGLNTGELFF. CDR3 DNA: TGTGCCAGCAGCTTTTCCGGACTGAACACCGGGGAGCTGTTTTTT. The J gene is TRBJ2-2, the V gene TRBV5-4; perhaps TRBD2 as D (5 bases). This CDR3 has 15 residues. Germline-derived CDR1 and CDR2 are SGHNT and YYREEE (reference sequence). V was trimmed by 2 bases and J by 1 base, leaving 9 bases between them.

The chain is built from TRBV6-4 and TRBJ1-1; TRBD1 is a possible D gene (5 bases). The V gene lost 0 bases and the J gene lost 4 bases, with 9 bases spanning the gap. The length of the CDR3 is 14 residues. Germline V gene sequence: CDR1 MRHNA, CDR2 SNTAGT. The CDR3 sequence: CASSDSGGTTEAFF. The CDR3 bases are TGTGCCAGCAGTGACTCGGGAGGGACCACTGAAGCTTTCTTT.

This chain links TRBV23-1 with TRBJ2-1; 15 bases are shared with TRBD2. TRBV23-1 is noted as an ORF with a role that remains uncertain. V shed 6 bases, J shed 10 bases, and the junction held 7 bases outside the gene matches. The CDR3 consists of 15 residues. DNA for the CDR3: TGCGCCAGCAGACCGGGACTAGCGGGAGGACGAGAGCAGTTCTTC. It encodes CASRPGLAGGREQFF.

The rearrangement uses TRBV27 and TRBJ2-7, with 9 bases matching TRBD2. The V segment lost 5 bases and the J segment 4 bases; nucleotides outside the gene matches: 9. Germline CDR1 is MNHEY and CDR2 is SMNVEV (reference sequence). This CDR3 comprises 15 residues. CDR3 sequence reads: CASSPSSGDGYEQYF. In DNA form, the CDR3 reads TGTGCCAGCAGTCCTTCTAGCGGGGATGGATACGAGCAGTACTTC.

The genes are TRBV30 and TRBJ1-2; TRBD1 is a possible D gene (6 bases). This CDR3 is built from 13 residues. CDR1 is GTSNPN, CDR2 SVGIG, per germline (reference sequence). V was shortened by 8 bases and J by 2 bases, with 15 bases between the two germline ends. The CDR3 reads CAVRAGENYGYTF. The DNA of the CDR3 is TGTGCCGTTCGGGCAGGGGAGAACTATGGCTACACCTTC.

The genes are TRBV25-1 and TRBJ1-1, with a possible D match to TRBD1 (5 bases). V gave up 4 bases and J gave up 0 bases, with 9 bases separating them. The CDR3 consists of 14 residues. Germline V gives CDR1 MGHDK, CDR2 SYGVNS. The CDR3 bases are TGTGCCAGCAGTGGCGGGACTCTGAACACTGAAGCTTTCTTT. As protein: CASSGGTLNTEAFF. The full variable domain, with the rest looked up from reference TRBV25-1 and TRBJ1-1, is EADIYQTPRYLVIGTGKKITLECSQTMGHDKMYWYQQDPGMELHLIHYSYGVNSTEKGDLSSESTVSRIRTEHFPLTLESARPSHTSQYLCASSGGTLNTEAFFGQGTRLTVV.

V gene TRBV19 combines with J gene TRBJ1-1, with TRBD1 matching over 11 bases. The CDR3 totals 14 residues. V trimming: 9 bases; J trimming: 6 bases; junction bases outside the gene matches: 9. The germline gives CDR1 LNHDA, CDR2 SQIVND (reference sequence). In DNA, the CDR3 is TGTGCCAGCCGCCGTGGACAGGGGGCTCCTGAAGCTTTCTTT. Protein: CASRRGQGAPEAFF. The variable domain in full, completed from reference TRBV19 and TRBJ1-1, reads DGGITQSPKYLFRKEGQNVTLSCEQNLNHDAMYWYRQDPGQGLRLIYYSQIVNDFQKGDIAEGYSVSREKKESFPLTVTSAQKNPTAFYLCASRRGQGAPEAFFGQGTRLTVV.

The V gene is TRBV11-2, the J gene TRBJ2-3, with 15 bases aligning to TRBD2. CDR1 is SGHAT, CDR2 FQNNGV, per germline. The CDR3 loop spans 17 amino acids. V shed 7 bases, J shed 4 bases, and the junction held 9 bases outside the gene matches. CDR3 nucleotides: TGTGCCAGCACCCAAGGGACTAGCGGGAGGCTCGCAGATACGCAGTATTTT. This sequence encodes CASTQGTSGRLADTQYF.

The genes are TRBV5-5 and TRBJ2-2, with 10 nucleotides matching TRBD2. V lost 3 bases, J lost 4 bases, and 9 bases stayed unmatched. The CDR3 contains 17 residues. Looked up from germline, CDR1 is SGHKS and CDR2 is YYEKEE (reference sequence). The CDR3 spells CASSSPSSGRVTGELFF. CDR3 sequence (DNA): TGTGCCAGCAGCTCCCCCTCAAGCGGGAGGGTCACCGGGGAGCTGTTTTTT.

The chain carries TRBV5-1 and TRBJ1-1; maybe TRBD1 (6 bases). Per the germline V gene, CDR1 is SGHRS and CDR2 is YFSETQ. V was pared by 5 bases and J by 6 bases, with 14 bases between. The CDR3 is made up of 13 amino acids. CDR3 nucleotide sequence: TGCGCCAGCAGAATCCAGGGGTTATCTGAAGCTTTCTTT. This codes for CASRIQGLSEAFF.

The DNA for the CDR3 is TGTGCCAGCAGCATCGGATCACAGGGGGCTGAGACCCAGTACTTC. Protein product: CASSIGSQGAETQYF. The rearrangement uses TRBV5-4 and TRBJ2-5; TRBD1 agrees at 9 bases. Per the germline V gene, CDR1 is SGHNT and CDR2 is YYREEE (reference sequence). This CDR3 is built from 15 residues. Losses at the gene ends were 4 bases for V and 5 bases for J; bases not matched to a gene: 9.

The CDR3 reads CASSAGTSGNTIYF. The DNA for the CDR3 is TGTGCCAGCAGCGCAGGAACCTCTGGAAACACCATATATTTT. The chain uses TRBV7-9 and TRBJ1-3; no definite D call. The V end was cut by 5 bases, the J end by 0 bases, with 8 bases between. The germline gives CDR1 SEHNR, CDR2 FQNEAQ (reference sequence). There are 14 residues in the CDR3.

J is TRBJ2-3 and V is TRBV15; 7 bases agree with TRBD2. This CDR3 is 15 amino acids long. Trimming took 7 bases from V and 3 from J; bases not matched to a gene: 10. Germline V CDR1 and CDR2: LNHNV, YYDKDF (reference sequence). CDR3 residues: CATTQPGGRTDTQYF. The CDR3 coding sequence is TGTGCCACCACCCAACCGGGCGGGAGAACAGATACGCAGTATTTT. Supplemented by reference TRBV15 and TRBJ2-3, the full variable domain reads DAMVIQNPRYQVTQFGKPVTLSCSQTLNHNVMYWYQQKSSQAPKLLFHYYDKDFNNEADTPDNFQSRRPNTSFCFLDIRSPGLGDTAMYLCATTQPGGRTDTQYFGPGTRLTVL.

The gene calls are TRBV15 and TRBJ2-3, with TRBD1 identical over 10 bases. The germline V gene has CDR1 LNHNV and CDR2 YYDKDF (reference sequence). Trimming cost V 3 bases and J 4 bases; bases outside gene matches: 4. This CDR3 comprises 15 residues. This chain's CDR3 is CATSSSGTGADTQYF. As DNA, the CDR3 is TGTGCCACCAGCAGTAGTGGGACAGGGGCAGATACGCAGTATTTT.

The rearrangement links TRBV6-6 to TRBJ1-4; D uncertain. V lost 2 bases, J lost 8 bases, and 9 bases lay in between. The CDR3 totals 13 residues. The germline CDR1 and CDR2 sequences are MNHNY and SVGAGI (reference sequence). Here the CDR3 DNA reads TGTGCCAGCAGTTACATAAGGGAGGAAAAACTGTTTTTT. Its translation: CASSYIREEKLFF.

V gene TRBV2 combines with J gene TRBJ1-1; weak D call: TRBD1 (5 bases). V was trimmed by 6 bases and J by 6 bases, leaving 8 bases between them. Germline CDR1 reads SNHLY; CDR2 reads FYNNEI. The CDR3 totals 11 residues. This CDR3 reads CASRAGPEAFF. The DNA for the CDR3 is TGTGCCAGCAGGGCAGGGCCTGAAGCTTTCTTT.

This rearrangement joins TRBV7-9 to TRBJ1-1; 8 bases align to TRBD1. Per the germline V gene, CDR1 is SEHNR and CDR2 is FQNEAQ (reference sequence). The CDR3 is 15 residues long. Trimming took 3 bases from V and 0 from J; bases not matched to a gene: 3. The CDR3 spells CASSLAGGMNTEAFF. The DNA for the CDR3 is TGTGCCAGCAGCTTGGCAGGGGGCATGAACACTGAAGCTTTCTTT.

The V gene is TRBV28, the J gene TRBJ2-5; 7 bases are a match to TRBD1. This CDR3 spans 16 amino acids. The V segment lost 6 bases and the J segment 0 bases; nucleotides outside the gene matches: 10. CDR1 and CDR2 (germline): MDHEN, SYDVKM. The CDR3 here is CASRELDRTNQETQYF. The CDR3 region has the DNA TGTGCCAGCAGAGAGCTGGACAGGACGAACCAAGAGACCCAGTACTTC.

This rearrangement joins TRBV21-1 to TRBJ1-2; the D call in the table, TRBD1, was not verified against the DNA. TRBV21-1 is a listed pseudogene. The CDR3 consists of 15 residues. The CDR3 coding sequence is TGTGCCAGCAGGGGGGACAGGGGCATTGAAGAAGGCTACACCTTC. Encoded protein: CASRGDRGIEEGYTF.

Here the CDR3 reads CASRLAGGPVGELFF. In DNA, the CDR3 is TGTGCCAGCAGGCTAGCGGGAGGGCCGGTCGGGGAGCTGTTTTTT. This chain links TRBV6-1 with TRBJ2-2, with TRBD2 matching 12 bases. The CDR3 has 15 residues. The V and J ends lost 6 bases and 7 bases, in that order; junction bases with no gene match: 6. Germline V gene data show CDR1 as MNHNS and CDR2 as SASEGT.

The chain carries TRBV7-2 and TRBJ1-3; possible D gene TRBD1, 5 bases. The CDR3 runs to 14 residues. Trimming took off 5 bases at V and 2 bases at J, with 10 bases between the two ends. CDR1 is SGHTA and CDR2 is FQGNSA in the germline V gene. CDR3 DNA: TGTGCCAGCAGCCAAGGGGAAACTGGAAACACCATATATTTT. It is translated as CASSQGETGNTIYF.

The genes are TRBV27 and TRBJ1-5; 9 bases are a match to TRBD1. CDR1 MNHEY and CDR2 SMNVEV come from the germline V gene (reference sequence). This CDR3 is built from 18 residues. The J segment lost 5 bases and the V segment lost 5 bases, leaving 16 bases of the junction unmatched. The CDR3 DNA is TGTGCCAGCAGTCCCCTGTGGGCGGGACAGGGTTTGGATCAGCCCCAGCATTTT. It is translated as CASSPLWAGQGLDQPQHF.

The rearrangement uses TRBV18 and TRBJ1-5; TRBD1 matches 10 bases. J lost 4 bases, V lost 3 bases, and 3 bases had no gene match. The CDR3 covers 15 residues. CDR1 and CDR2 (germline): KGHSH, LQKENI. CDR3 protein: CASSPRQGANQPQHF. The CDR3 DNA sequence: TGTGCCAGCTCACCCCGACAGGGGGCTAATCAGCCCCAGCATTTT.

The V and J genes are TRBV5-1 and TRBJ2-7, with no clear D. This CDR3 region has 13 residues. Germline V CDR1 and CDR2: SGHRS, YFSETQ. The ends were cut back, 0 bases at V and 3 bases at J, with 7 bases in the middle. The CDR3 sequence: CASSLARGYEQYF. The CDR3 coding sequence is TGCGCCAGCAGCTTGGCTCGAGGCTACGAGCAGTACTTC.

This chain connects TRBV6-5 to TRBJ2-1, with TRBD2 identical over 14 bases. Trimming removed 2 bases from V and 8 bases from J; junction bases left unmatched: 2. Germline loops: CDR1 MNHEY, CDR2 SVGAGI. The CDR3 runs to 15 residues. The CDR3 region has the DNA TGTGCCAGCAGTTACGGACTAGCGGGAGGCTATGAGCAGTTCTTC. Translating it yields CASSYGLAGGYEQFF.

V is TRBV5-1 and J is TRBJ2-3, with 9 bases matching TRBD2. In germline, CDR1 is SGHRS, CDR2 YFSETQ. Germline trimming cut 1 base from V and 0 bases from J; bases unmatched to any gene: 12. The CDR3 is 19 residues long. CDR3 protein: CASSLKGLAGHTSTDTQYF. CDR3 sequence (DNA): TGCGCCAGCAGCTTGAAAGGGCTAGCGGGACATACTAGCACAGATACGCAGTATTTT.